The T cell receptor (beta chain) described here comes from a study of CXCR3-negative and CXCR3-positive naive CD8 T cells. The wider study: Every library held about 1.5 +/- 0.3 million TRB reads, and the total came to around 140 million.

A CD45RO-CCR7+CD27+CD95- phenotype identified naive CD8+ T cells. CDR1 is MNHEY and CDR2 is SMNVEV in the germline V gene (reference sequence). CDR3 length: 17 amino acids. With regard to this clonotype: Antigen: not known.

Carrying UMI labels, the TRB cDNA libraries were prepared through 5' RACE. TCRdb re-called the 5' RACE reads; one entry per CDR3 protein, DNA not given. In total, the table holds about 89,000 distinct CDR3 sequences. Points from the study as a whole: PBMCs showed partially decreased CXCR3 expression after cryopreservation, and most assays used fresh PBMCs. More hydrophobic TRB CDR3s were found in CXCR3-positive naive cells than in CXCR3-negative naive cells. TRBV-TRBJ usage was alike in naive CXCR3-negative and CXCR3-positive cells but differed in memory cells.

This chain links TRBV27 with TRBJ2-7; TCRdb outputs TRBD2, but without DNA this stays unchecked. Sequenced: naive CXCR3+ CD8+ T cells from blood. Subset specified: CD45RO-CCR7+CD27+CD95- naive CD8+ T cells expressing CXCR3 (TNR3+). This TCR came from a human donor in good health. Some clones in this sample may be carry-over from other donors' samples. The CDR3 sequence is CASSLRLASFLSYEQYF.